This T cell receptor (beta chain) stems from a study of cytomegalovirus exposure and HLA in healthy donors. The PCR used 60 Vbeta and 13 Jbeta primers. Generated by immunoSEQ multiplex PCR, the TCRdb table keeps only in-frame clones and is missing some. The repertoire holds over 150,000 clones, about 77% seen once, with more than 4% in the top ten. The CDR3 spans 15 residues. V was clipped by 3 bases and J by 3 bases, with 14 bases between them. CDR1 and CDR2 from the germline V gene are LNHNV and YYDKDF (reference sequence). This clone is a singleton in its sample. The source material was PBMCs. The genes are TRBV15 and TRBJ1-1; D call uncertain. The sequence derives from a man under 40 in good health and CMV-seropositive. The CDR3 DNA reads as TGTGCCACCAGCAGTCCCTCGGGAGGGTACACTGAAGCTTTCTTT. This gives the protein CATSSPSGGYTEAFF.